One and the same sample provided the 21 T cell receptor beta chains below, sequenced in a study of blood T cell repertoires in COVID-19. The protocol was immunoSEQ multiplex PCR, while the TCRdb copy is restricted to in-frame clones and leaves out a portion. The profile shows 45,000 to 60,000 clones, over 65% of them singletons. Input material: peripheral blood. The receptors derive from a human donor in a cohort sampled during active COVID-19.

V and J are TRBV4-1 and TRBJ2-3, with 7 bases lining up with TRBD2. The CDR3 runs 16 residues. The junction had 12 bases not matched to a gene; V was cut back by 4 bases and J by 5 bases. Germline loops: CDR1 MGHRA, CDR2 YSYEKL. The CDR3 loop reads CASSRRQAGIIDTQYF. CDR3 nucleotides: TGCGCCAGCAGCCGAAGACAAGCGGGGATTATAGATACGCAGTATTTT.

This chain links TRBV19 with TRBJ1-1; tentatively, D is TRBD1 (5 bases). V dropped 7 bases and J dropped 10 bases, with 22 bases sitting between them. This CDR3 region has 14 residues. Germline CDR1 LNHDA, CDR2 SQIVND (reference sequence). CDR3: CASTPVGGDRGAFF. As DNA, the CDR3 is TGTGCCAGTACCCCCGTCGGGGGAGACCGGGGAGCTTTCTTT.

The chain combines TRBV5-4 with TRBJ2-1; possible D gene TRBD2, 5 bases. The V and J ends lost 4 bases and 7 bases respectively, with 18 bases between them. Germline loops: CDR1 SGHNT, CDR2 YYREEE (reference sequence). This CDR3 contains 15 residues. The CDR3 nucleotides read TGTGCCAGCAGCCTTAAAAGCGGCGGAGAAAATGAGCAGTTCTTC. This sequence encodes CASSLKSGGENEQFF.

V and J are TRBV28 and TRBJ2-7; unclear D gene. V lost 5 bases to trimming and J lost 2 bases, with 10 bases between them. The CDR3 contains 13 residues. Germline CDR1 MDHEN, CDR2 SYDVKM. In DNA, the CDR3 is TGTGCCAGCAGTCTCAGGCTTCCCTACGAGCAGTACTTC. This gives the protein CASSLRLPYEQYF. The whole variable domain, filled in from reference TRBV28 and TRBJ2-7, reads DVKVTQSSRYLVKRTGEKVFLECVQDMDHENMFWYRQDPGLGLRLIYFSYDVKMKEKGDIPEGYSVSREKKERFSLILESASTNQTSMYLCASSLRLPYEQYFGPGTRLTVT.

CDR3 amino acids: CASSQEAHFNTEAFF. CDR3 nucleotides: TGCGCCAGCAGCCAAGAGGCCCATTTTAACACTGAAGCTTTCTTT. This chain joins TRBV4-3 and TRBJ1-1; D not resolved. Between the trimmed V and J ends, which lost 0 bases and 2 bases, there was a span of 10 bases. Germline CDR1 LGHNA, CDR2 YSLEER. This CDR3 region has 15 residues.

The chain carries TRBV2 and TRBJ1-1; D perhaps matches TRBD1 (5 bases). The germline V gene has CDR1 SNHLY and CDR2 FYNNEI. CDR3 size: 15 residues. Deletions cut 6 bases from V and 4 bases from J, with 18 bases between. The CDR3 protein is CASSKEAGMGTEAFF. The DNA of the CDR3 is TGTGCCAGCAGCAAAGAGGCAGGGATGGGCACTGAAGCTTTCTTT. Supplemented by reference TRBV2 and TRBJ1-1, the full variable domain reads EPEVTQTPSHQVTQMGQEVILRCVPISNHLYFYWYRQILGQKVEFLVSFYNNEISEKSEIFDDQFSVERPDGSNFTLKIRSTKLEDSAMYFCASSKEAGMGTEAFFGQGTRLTVV.

Only a few counts were recorded for this clone. The chain links TRBV3-1 (or the pseudogene TRBV3-2) to TRBJ2-5; D is undetermined. With 0 bases removed from V and 4 bases from J, the gap between germline ends came to 12 bases. From germline, CDR1 is LGHDT and CDR2 YNNKEL (reference sequence). The CDR3 consists of 15 residues. Here the CDR3 reads CASSQDPQYRETQYF. The CDR3, as DNA: TGTGCCAGCAGCCAAGACCCTCAGTACCGAGAGACCCAGTACTTC.

The CDR3 here is CASSARPGSEAFF. The CDR3 nucleotides are TGTGCCAGCAGCGCACGACCGGGGTCCGAAGCTTTCTTT. V and J are TRBV9 and TRBJ1-1; D is uncertain. Germline V gene lookup returns CDR1 SGDLS and CDR2 YYNGEE. Trimming took off 3 bases at V and 8 bases at J, with 14 bases between the two ends. CDR3 length equals 13 residues. The full variable domain, with the rest looked up from reference TRBV9 and TRBJ1-1, is DSGVTQTPKHLITATGQRVTLRCSPRSGDLSVYWYQQSLDQGLQFLIQYYNGEERAKGNILERFSAQQFPDLHSELNLSSLELGDSALYFCASSARPGSEAFFGQGTRLTVV.

This rearrangement joins TRBV6-2 or TRBV6-3 to TRBJ1-2, with D perhaps TRBD1 (6 bases). V lost 2 bases, J lost 5 bases, and 18 bases lay in between. The germline V gene encodes CDR1 MNHEY and CDR2 SVGEGT. The CDR3 runs to 16 residues. The chain's CDR3 is CASSYLPDVTGYGYTF. Here the CDR3 DNA reads TGTGCCAGCAGTTACCTACCAGACGTGACAGGTTATGGCTACACCTTC.

In its sample, this clone was seen once. J is TRBJ1-2 and V is TRBV29-1; unclear D gene. The CDR3 has 11 amino acids. Germline CDR1 SQVTM, CDR2 ANQGSEA. Trimming shortened V by 0 bases and J by 7 bases, and 6 bases separated the two germline ends. In DNA, the CDR3 is TGCAGCGTTGAAGAGTTGAGTGGCTACACCTTC. Its protein product is CSVEELSGYTF.

The chain links TRBV5-6 to TRBJ1-4; D may be TRBD1 (5 bases). Germline V CDR1 and CDR2: SGHDT, YYEEEE. The CDR3 is made up of 18 amino acids. Trimming took 3 bases from V and 5 from J, leaving 23 bases between them. CDR3 region: CASSSVIGGGAPNEKLFF. The CDR3 DNA reads as TGTGCCAGCAGCTCGGTTATTGGGGGAGGGGCGCCCAATGAAAAACTGTTTTTT.

This clone was counted between two and nine times. The genes are TRBV4-3 and TRBJ1-2; possible D gene TRBD1, 6 bases. Germline lookup yields CDR1 LGHNA and CDR2 YSLEER. This CDR3 contains 16 residues. The V and J ends lost 0 bases and 3 bases respectively, with 14 bases between them. The CDR3 sequence is CASSQDFRGLDYGYTF. The CDR3 DNA reads as TGCGCCAGCAGCCAAGATTTCAGGGGTTTGGACTATGGCTACACCTTC.

The V and J genes are TRBV5-6 and TRBJ1-2; tentative D call: TRBD1 (6 bases). Germline loops: CDR1 SGHDT, CDR2 YYEEEE. The length of the CDR3 is 14 residues. V lost 3 bases, J lost 4 bases, and 13 bases lay in between. In DNA form, the CDR3 reads TGTGCCAGCAGCTCATGGACAGAACCCTATGGCTACACCTTC. Translated, it gives CASSSWTEPYGYTF.

The chain recombines TRBV28 with TRBJ1-4; D is unresolved. The V end lost 11 bases, the J end lost 2 bases, and 15 bases lay between the germline ends. Germline CDR1 is MDHEN and CDR2 is SYDVKM. The CDR3 extends over 14 amino acids. The CDR3 region is CAGSSGWTNEKLFF. DNA of the CDR3: TGTGCCGGCTCTTCGGGTTGGACTAATGAAAAACTGTTTTTT.

J is TRBJ1-4 and V is TRBV7-9; D is unresolved. Germline loops: CDR1 SEHNR, CDR2 FQNEAQ (reference sequence). The CDR3 length is 11 residues. Trimming shortened V by 5 bases and J by 13 bases, and 11 bases separated the two germline ends. CDR3 loop: CASSQEVTLFF. In DNA form, the CDR3 reads TGTGCCAGCAGCCAGGAGGTTACACTGTTTTTT.

The chain is built from TRBV11-2 and TRBJ2-6, with D hard to call. This CDR3 contains 16 residues. CDR1 is SGHAT, CDR2 FQNNGV, per germline. Between the trimmed V and J ends, which lost 1 base and 1 base, there was a span of 8 bases. For the CDR3, the DNA is TGTGCCAGCAGCTTAGCTTTCAGATCTGGGGCCAACGTCCTGACTTTC. This translates into CASSLAFRSGANVLTF.

The gene calls are TRBV10-3 and TRBJ1-2, with D unclear. Looked up from germline, CDR1 is ENHRY and CDR2 is SYGVKD. Deletions cut 4 bases from V and 2 bases from J, with 8 bases between. The CDR3 has 13 amino acids. CDR3 sequence (DNA): TGTGCCATCAGTGGGAGAGCCAACTATGGCTACACCTTC. It encodes CAISGRANYGYTF.

The chain recombines TRBV7-9 with TRBJ2-2, with a possible D match to TRBD2 (7 bases). Germline lookup yields CDR1 SEHNR and CDR2 FQNEAQ (reference sequence). This CDR3 contains 16 residues. Trimming took 9 bases from V and 2 from J, leaving 19 bases between them. The CDR3 DNA reads as TGTGCCAGTAGACGTCGCGGGGGCCTTAACACCGGGGAGCTGTTTTTT. Protein product: CASRRRGGLNTGELFF.

This clone was seen a handful of times. This chain joins TRBV6-5 and TRBJ1-2; D gene uncertain. Trimming took 5 bases from V and 6 from J, leaving 10 bases between them. Germline V gives CDR1 MNHEY, CDR2 SVGAGI. The CDR3 extends over 12 amino acids. In DNA form, the CDR3 reads TGTGCCAGCAGTAACTTCAGGAATGGCTACACCTTC. Its translation is CASSNFRNGYTF.

The gene calls are TRBV6-5 and TRBJ2-3; 11 nucleotides line up with TRBD2. The CDR3 extends over 15 amino acids. The ends lost 6 bases at V and 3 bases at J; junction bases unmatched: 5. Germline V gene data show CDR1 as MNHEY and CDR2 as SVGAGI. CDR3 protein: CASSITSGGTDTQYF. The CDR3 bases are TGTGCCAGCAGCATTACTAGCGGGGGAACAGATACGCAGTATTTT.

J is TRBJ1-5 and V is TRBV4-2, with TRBD1 matching 7 bases. V lost 5 bases, J lost 7 bases, and 5 bases stayed unmatched. Looked up from germline, CDR1 is LGHNA and CDR2 is YNFKEQ. CDR3 length: 13 amino acids. The CDR3 bases are TGTGCCAGCAGCAGGGGGCAGCGCCAGCCCCAGCATTTT. As protein: CASSRGQRQPQHF.